Here is one T cell receptor (beta chain) with its context. What it binds is not known. This record belongs to a study of T cells in localized non-small cell lung cancer. Overall study findings and caveats: Among the tissues sampled, uninvolved adjacent lung had the highest T cell clonality, above tumor. Sequencing was restricted to one tumor region; therefore, heterogeneity remains possible.

Here immunoSEQ multiplex PCR was the method, and the copy in TCRdb shows in-frame clones only, minus some. The table shows 10,000 to 13,000 clones, with around 47% occurring only once. The receptor's source is a woman aged 35-70 years with stage II squamous cell lung carcinoma. The specimen comprised lymph node tissue, sampled before any cancer treatment.

Written as DNA, the CDR3 is TGTGCCAGCAGTGAGAGCCCAGGGGGGAACACTGAAGCTTTCTTT. Translating it yields CASSESPGGNTEAFF. The rearrangement links TRBV9 to TRBJ1-1, with 7 nucleotides matching TRBD1. Germline CDR1 SGDLS, CDR2 YYNGEE. V shed 5 bases and J 1 base; nucleotides not matched to a gene: 8. This CDR3 spans 15 amino acids.